Below, 25 T cell receptor beta chains from the same sample are listed, as sequenced in a study of blood T cell repertoires in COVID-19. Sequenced by immunoSEQ multiplex PCR; TCRdb stores in-frame clones only, minus some. The table has some 200,000 clones, 82% seen once. The sample comprised PBMCs or T cells enriched from blood (not recorded which). The receptor set was obtained from a woman aged 55 to 70 with acute COVID-19.

A single count supports this clone. The chain joins TRBV27 to TRBJ2-7, with 7 bases lining up with TRBD1. V gave up 4 bases and J gave up 2 bases; unmatched junction bases: 2. The CDR3 consists of 13 residues. Looked up from germline, CDR1 is MNHEY and CDR2 is SMNVEV (reference sequence). The CDR3 loop is CASSSRGPYEQYV. The CDR3 DNA reads as TGTGCCAGCAGTTCGAGGGGGCCCTACGAGCAGTACGTC.

This chain links TRBV9 with TRBJ1-6; D unresolved. This CDR3 region has 16 residues. Germline CDR1 reads SGDLS; CDR2 reads YYNGEE. The V end lost 3 bases, the J end lost 7 bases, and 17 bases lay between the germline ends. In nucleotides, the CDR3 is TGTGCCAGCAGCGGGACCGTCGGGAGAAACAATTCACCCCTCCACTTT. Its translation is CASSGTVGRNNSPLHF.

A single count supports this clone. The chain combines TRBV5-1 with TRBJ2-6; tentatively, D is TRBD1 (5 bases). Trimming left V 0 bases short and J 0 bases short, with 19 bases between. CDR1 is SGHRS, CDR2 YFSETQ, per germline. The CDR3 totals 20 residues. CDR3 in DNA: TGCGCCAGCAGCTTGGGAGTGTGGGGCAGTGGACACTCTGGGGCCAACGTCCTGACTTTC. This translates into CASSLGVWGSGHSGANVLTF.

The J gene is TRBJ2-3, the V gene TRBV24-1; D gene uncertain. The germline V and J ends were trimmed by 4 bases and 3 bases, with 7 bases remaining between them. Germline values: CDR1 KGHDR, CDR2 SFDVKD. The CDR3 has 13 residues. The CDR3 loop is CATSEAHTDTQYF. The CDR3 bases are TGTGCCACCAGTGAGGCCCATACAGATACGCAGTATTTT.

The V gene is TRBV5-6, the J gene TRBJ2-1, with 12 bases fitting TRBD2. This CDR3 contains 15 residues. Germline values: CDR1 SGHDT, CDR2 YYEEEE. V was clipped by 1 base and J by 8 bases; unmatched bases: 4. The CDR3 DNA reads as TGTGCCAGCAGCTTGAGACTAGCGGGAGTCGATGAGCAGTTCTTC. This translates into CASSLRLAGVDEQFF.

The chain recombines TRBV4-2 with TRBJ2-3; the match to TRBD2 covers 7 bases. J lost 8 bases, V lost 0 bases, and 8 bases had no gene match. The CDR3 is 15 residues long. From germline, CDR1 is LGHNA and CDR2 YNFKEQ. Written as DNA, the CDR3 is TGTGCCAGCAGCCAAGATGGGAGGGAGTGGGCTACGCAGTATTTT. Its translation is CASSQDGREWATQYF.

In DNA, the CDR3 is TGTGCTAGTGGTTCCGGACAGGGCCAAGAGACCCAGTACTTC. Amino acids: CASGSGQGQETQYF. J is TRBJ2-5 and V is TRBV12-5, with 8 bases matching TRBD1. Germline V gene lookup returns CDR1 LGHNT and CDR2 FRNRAP. After removal of 4 bases from V and 1 base from J, the junction contained 2 bases not matched to a gene. The CDR3 extends over 14 amino acids.

CDR3 region: CASSLVQGGNTEAFF. CDR3 sequence (DNA): TGCGCCAGCAGCTTGGTGCAGGGCGGGAACACTGAAGCTTTCTTT. The chain combines TRBV5-1 with TRBJ1-1, with D possibly being TRBD1 (5 bases). The CDR3 covers 15 residues. Trimming took 0 bases from V and 1 from J, leaving 10 bases between them. Germline assignment: CDR1 SGHRS and CDR2 YFSETQ.

This chain connects TRBV7-2 to TRBJ2-2; 7 bases agree with TRBD1. The CDR3 has 16 residues. From germline, CDR1 is SGHTA and CDR2 FQGNSA. The V and J ends lost 2 bases and 1 base, in that order; junction bases with no gene match: 4. CDR3 protein: CASSLRGLRNTGELFF. CDR3 DNA: TGTGCCAGCAGCTTAAGGGGGCTAAGGAACACCGGGGAGCTGTTTTTT.

J is TRBJ2-7 and V is TRBV2, with 10 bases aligning to TRBD1. CDR3 length equals 17 residues. Germline assignment: CDR1 SNHLY and CDR2 FYNNEI. The V gene end was trimmed by 2 bases and the J gene end by 3 bases; junction bases not matched to a gene: 10. The CDR3 sequence is CASSEFGTGEADYEQYF. CDR3 DNA: TGTGCCAGCAGTGAATTCGGGACAGGGGAGGCGGACTACGAGCAGTACTTC.

This clone came up a few times. V usage is TRBV4-1 and J usage is TRBJ1-2; 7 positions match TRBD1. The CDR3 has 14 amino acids. Trimming at V came to 4 bases and at J to 7 bases, leaving 9 bases not matched to a gene. Germline V gene sequence: CDR1 MGHRA, CDR2 YSYEKL. The DNA for the CDR3 is TGCGCCAGCAGCCCCGAGGGGGCAGTCGGTGGCTACACCTTC. Translation gives CASSPEGAVGGYTF.

The V gene is TRBV18, the J gene TRBJ2-1, with 9 nucleotides matching TRBD2. The V segment lost 3 bases and the J segment 7 bases; nucleotides outside the gene matches: 4. Looked up from germline, CDR1 is KGHSH and CDR2 is LQKENI. This CDR3 has 14 residues. This CDR3 reads CASSPASGTNEQFF. CDR3 nucleotides: TGTGCCAGCTCACCGGCTAGCGGGACGAATGAGCAGTTCTTC.

The gene calls are TRBV7-2 and TRBJ2-1, with D unclear. The CDR3 runs to 15 residues. The V end was cut by 1 base, the J end by 2 bases, with 9 bases between. The V gene's germline CDR1 is SGHTA and CDR2 FQGNSA. The CDR3 DNA reads as TGTGCCAGCAGCTTAGGAGGTTACGCCTACAATGAGCAGTTCTTC. Encoded protein: CASSLGGYAYNEQFF.

The chain joins TRBV6-5 to TRBJ1-2; D possibly corresponds to TRBD1 (5 bases). CDR3 size: 13 residues. Germline-derived CDR1 and CDR2 are MNHEY and SVGAGI. V lost 4 bases, J lost 4 bases, and 10 bases lay in between. Here the CDR3 reads CASSLEQGYGYTF. The CDR3 coding sequence is TGTGCCAGCAGTTTAGAGCAGGGCTATGGCTACACCTTC.

Only one count was recorded for this clone. The CDR3 nucleotides read TGCGCCAGCAGTCAATCGAACAGCTCCTACAATGAGCAGTTCTTC. Amino acids: CASSQSNSSYNEQFF. The chain has TRBV23-1 and TRBJ2-1; D is unresolved. TRBV23-1 is labeled an ORF, and its function is uncertain. This CDR3 contains 15 residues. Trimming cost V 0 bases and J 0 bases, with 6 bases left between them.

The chain joins TRBV5-4 to TRBJ2-3; 10 bases fit TRBD1. This CDR3 contains 15 residues. Germline V gives CDR1 SGHNT, CDR2 YYREEE (reference sequence). V lost 3 bases, J lost 6 bases, and 7 bases stayed unmatched. The CDR3 region has the DNA TGTGCCAGCAGCTACGGGACAGGGGTTTTTGATACGCAGTATTTT. This codes for CASSYGTGVFDTQYF.

The CDR3 DNA reads as TGTGCCAGCAGCCATAAGGGGGTCGGGGAGCTGTTTTTT. This translates into CASSHKGVGELFF. The chain employs TRBV7-9 and TRBJ2-2; possibly TRBD1 for D (6 bases). Germline CDR1 and CDR2: SEHNR and FQNEAQ (reference sequence). Trimming removed 5 bases from V and 7 bases from J, with 11 bases in between. This CDR3 is built from 13 residues.

The genes are TRBV6-5 and TRBJ1-4; TRBD1 agrees at 9 bases. V lost 4 bases and J lost 0; bases outside the gene matches: 0. The CDR3 is 15 amino acids. Germline V CDR1 and CDR2: MNHEY, SVGAGI. CDR3 protein: CASSWTGATNEKLFF. CDR3 nucleotide sequence: TGTGCCAGCAGTTGGACAGGGGCAACTAATGAAAAACTGTTTTTT.

This sequence joins TRBV20-1 and TRBJ1-2; D is unclear. The CDR3 loop spans 15 amino acids. Germline CDR1 reads DFQATT; CDR2 reads SNEGSKA (reference sequence). V gave up 5 bases and J gave up 0 bases, with 16 bases separating them. The CDR3 sequence is CSAGGAGSANYGYTF. CDR3 nucleotides: TGCAGTGCTGGTGGCGCAGGCTCAGCTAACTATGGCTACACCTTC.

The J gene is TRBJ1-5, the V gene TRBV21-1. TRBV21-1 is given as a pseudogene. The CDR3 covers 19 residues. This chain's CDR3 is CASSKVSHLSRVSNQPQHF. The CDR3 DNA is TGTGCCAGCAGCAAAGTGAGTCACTTGTCGAGGGTTAGCAATCAGCCCCAGCATTTT.

The chain carries TRBV19 and TRBJ1-1; 8 bases agree with TRBD1. This CDR3 has 14 amino acids. Germline trimming cut 6 bases from V and 7 bases from J; bases unmatched to any gene: 10. Germline CDR1 LNHDA, CDR2 SQIVND (reference sequence). The CDR3 nucleotides are TGTGCCAGTAGGACCAGGACAGGGCAAGGTGAAGCTTTCTTT. Its protein product is CASRTRTGQGEAFF.

The chain is built from TRBV27 and TRBJ2-1, with D possibly being TRBD1 (5 bases). V lost 2 bases, J lost 6 bases, and 11 bases lay in between. Germline-derived CDR1 and CDR2 are MNHEY and SMNVEV (reference sequence). CDR3 length: 14 amino acids. CDR3: CASSLETVGNEQFF. CDR3 bases: TGTGCCAGCAGTTTAGAGACAGTAGGCAATGAGCAGTTCTTC.

V and J are TRBV12-3 or TRBV12-4 and TRBJ2-7; 8 nucleotides align to TRBD1. With V trimmed by 2 bases and J by 7 bases, 4 bases remained unmatched. The CDR3 has 13 residues. The CDR3 DNA sequence: TGTGCCAGCAGTTTACAGGGGGCTGGGGAGCAGTACTTC. Translated: CASSLQGAGEQYF.

The chain employs TRBV19 and TRBJ1-5; D perhaps matches TRBD1 (5 bases). Germline V CDR1 and CDR2: LNHDA, SQIVND (reference sequence). V shed 1 base and J shed 1 base, with 8 bases lying between them. The CDR3 runs 15 residues. CDR3 protein: CASSIVGHSNQPQHF. The CDR3 DNA follows: TGTGCCAGTAGTATAGTTGGACACAGCAATCAGCCCCAGCATTTT.

The rearrangement joins TRBV4-3 to TRBJ2-1; D is possibly TRBD2 (5 bases). CDR3 length: 15 residues. Per germline, CDR1 LGHNA and CDR2 YSLEER. The germline V and J ends were trimmed by 0 bases and 9 bases, with 15 bases remaining between them. CDR3 sequence: CASSQDEARRGEQFF. DNA for the CDR3: TGCGCCAGCAGCCAAGATGAGGCACGCCGGGGTGAGCAGTTCTTC.